A selection of T cell receptor beta chains follows, all from one sample in a study of blood T cell repertoires in COVID-19. Sequencing was performed with immunoSEQ multiplex PCR; in TCRdb, only in-frame clones are kept and a portion is missing. The sample includes a few hundred thousand clones, about nine tenths seen only once; the top ten take 0.94%. The sample was peripheral blood. The source of these receptors is a woman aged 40 to 50 who had recovered from COVID-19. Both conserved end residues are part of each CDR3. The order of the fields is V gene, D gene, J gene, clone size, CDR3 DNA, CDR3 protein. A D gene is named only where the DNA matches it firmly. Clone sizes are given selectively: once, few, many, or a class where the clone is expanded.

TRBV18	-	TRBJ1-5	-	TGTGCCAGCCAACAGGGAAGCAATCAGCCCCAGCATTTT	CASQQGSNQPQHF
TRBV11-2	TRBD2	TRBJ2-1	-	TGTGCCAGCAGCTTAGACCCCAGCGGGAGGGGTTACAATGAGCAGTTCTTC	CASSLDPSGRGYNEQFF
TRBV12-5	TRBD1	TRBJ2-5	-	TGTGCTAGTGGTTTGCCCTTGTCAGGACAGGGCTGGCAAGAGACCCAGTACTTC	CASGLPLSGQGWQETQYF
TRBV9	-	TRBJ2-3	-	TGTGCCAGCAGCACGGGGGGCGGCACAGATACGCAGTATTTT	CASSTGGGTDTQYF
TRBV10-3	TRBD2	TRBJ2-1	-	TGTGCCATCAGTGGACTAGCGGGAGAGGGGAGCTCCTACAATGAGCAGTTCTTC	CAISGLAGEGSSYNEQFF
TRBV27	-	TRBJ2-2	-	TGTGCCAGCAGTTCACCGGGACAACCGAACACCGGGGAGCTGTTTTTT	CASSSPGQPNTGELFF
TRBV25-1	TRBD1	TRBJ1-2	-	TGTGCCAGCAGTGGAAAGGGGGCTTTCGCCTATGGCTACACCTTC	CASSGKGAFAYGYTF
TRBV28	-	TRBJ2-7	-	TGTGCCAGCAGTCCCCGGGGGACTGCCTCCTACGAGCAGTACTTC	CASSPRGTASYEQYF
TRBV2	-	TRBJ2-2	once	TGTGCCAGCTCTCGGAGGGAAAACACCGGGGAGCTGTTTTTT	CASSRRENTGELFF
TRBV20-1	-	TRBJ2-7	-	TGCAGTGCTAGTCCACTAGAGGAATGGCAGTACTTC	CSASPLEEWQYF
TRBV19	-	TRBJ2-3	-	TGTGCCAGTAGTCCGACACCAAGCACAGATACGCAGTATTTT	CASSPTPSTDTQYF
TRBV19	TRBD1	TRBJ2-7	-	TGTGCCAGTAGTAGACCGGGACAGGGATCCTACGAGCAGTACTTC	CASSRPGQGSYEQYF
TRBV3-1/TRBV3-2	TRBD2	TRBJ2-1	-	TGTGCCAGCAGCCAAGATATTCTAGCGGGAGGGCCACTCAATGAGCAGTTCTTC	CASSQDILAGGPLNEQFF
TRBV5-8	-	TRBJ2-7	-	TGTGCCAGCAGCTCGCGGACCGAGGGACTCTCCTACGAGCAGTACTTC	CASSSRTEGLSYEQYF
TRBV5-1	-	TRBJ1-5	once	TGCGCCAGCCGCGACAGAATCAATCAGCCCCAGCATTTT	CASRDRINQPQHF
TRBV28	TRBD2	TRBJ2-7	-	TGTGCCAGCAGTTTAGGATCGGCTAGCGGGAGTTACGAGCAGTACTTC	CASSLGSASGSYEQYF
TRBV18	-	TRBJ2-1	-	TGTGCCAGCTCACCTAGCGCTAGCTACAATGAGCAGTTCTTC	CASSPSASYNEQFF
TRBV7-2	-	TRBJ2-3	-	TGTGCCAGCAGCCCTAACCAAGCAGATACGCAGTATTTT	CASSPNQADTQYF
TRBV28	-	TRBJ1-2	-	TGTGCCAGCACCCCGGGGGTAGTGGATGGCTACACCTTC	CASTPGVVDGYTF
TRBV18	TRBD1	TRBJ2-2	-	TGTGCCAGCTCACCCGGGACAGGGGCCACCGGGGAGCTGTTTTTT	CASSPGTGATGELFF
TRBV6-2/TRBV6-3	TRBD1	TRBJ1-1	-	TGTGCCAGCAGTCCAATACAGGGGGCCCGGGGGAACACTGAAGCTTTCTTT	CASSPIQGARGNTEAFF
TRBV27	TRBD2	TRBJ2-1	-	TGTGCCAGCAGCGGGACTAGCGGTACCTACAATGAGCAGTTCTTC	CASSGTSGTYNEQFF
TRBV7-2	-	TRBJ1-4	-	TGTGCCAGCAGCCTATGGGCGGGGATAGATGAAAAACTGTTTTTT	CASSLWAGIDEKLFF
TRBV3-1/TRBV3-2	-	TRBJ1-4	-	TGTGCCAGCACTAGACAGCCGGGTCAGGAAAAACTGTTTTTT	CASTRQPGQEKLFF
TRBV4-1	TRBD2	TRBJ2-1	-	TGCGCCAGCAGCCAAGAATGGCGGGAGAAATACAATGAGCAGTTCTTC	CASSQEWREKYNEQFF
TRBV2	-	TRBJ1-2	-	TGTGCCAGCAGTCCCAGCTATGGCTACACCTTC	CASSPSYGYTF
TRBV11-3	TRBD2	TRBJ2-7	-	TGTGCCAGCAGCTCTCGACTAGCGGGAGTGGGGGAGCAGTACTTC	CASSSRLAGVGEQYF
TRBV15	-	TRBJ2-7	-	TGTGCCACCAGCAGAGATCCGGGAGCCTACGAGCAGTACTTC	CATSRDPGAYEQYF
TRBV19	TRBD1	TRBJ2-2	-	TGTGCCAGTAGTAACAAGGGACAGGGGGTCGGGGAGCTGTTTTTT	CASSNKGQGVGELFF